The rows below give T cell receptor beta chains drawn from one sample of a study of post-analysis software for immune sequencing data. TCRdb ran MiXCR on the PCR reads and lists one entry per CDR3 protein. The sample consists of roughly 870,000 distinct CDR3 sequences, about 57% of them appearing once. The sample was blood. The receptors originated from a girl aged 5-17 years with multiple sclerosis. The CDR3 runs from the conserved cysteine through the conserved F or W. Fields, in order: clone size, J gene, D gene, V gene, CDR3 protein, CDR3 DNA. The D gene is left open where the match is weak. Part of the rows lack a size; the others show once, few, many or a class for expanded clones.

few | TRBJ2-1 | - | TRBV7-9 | CASSLMVGLVNEQFF | TGTGCCAGCAGCTTAATGGTAGGCCTGGTCAATGAGCAGTTCTTC
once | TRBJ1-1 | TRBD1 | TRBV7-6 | CASSLVDRGGTTEAFF | TGTGCCAGCAGCTTAGTCGACAGGGGGGGTACCACTGAAGCTTTCTTT
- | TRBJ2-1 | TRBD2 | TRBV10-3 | CALRGGGARNEQFF | TGTGCCCTGCGCGGGGGAGGGGCGCGAAATGAGCAGTTCTTC
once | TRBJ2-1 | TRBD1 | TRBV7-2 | CASDLFGQGVNEQFF | TGTGCCAGCGATTTATTCGGACAGGGAGTCAATGAGCAGTTCTTC
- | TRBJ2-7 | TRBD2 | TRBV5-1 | CASSSGTSARDEQYF | TGCGCCAGCAGCTCGGGGACTAGCGCGCGGGACGAGCAGTACTTC
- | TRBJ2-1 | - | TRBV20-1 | CSGLEGGSGYNEQFF | TGCAGTGGCCTCGAGGGGGGCTCCGGCTACAATGAGCAGTTCTTC
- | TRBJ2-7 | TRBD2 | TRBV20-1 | CSADGTSGRTDEQYF | TGCAGTGCTGACGGGACTAGCGGGAGAACCGACGAGCAGTACTTC
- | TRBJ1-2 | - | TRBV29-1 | CSVEIEGYTF | TGCAGCGTTGAGATTGAGGGCTACACCTTC
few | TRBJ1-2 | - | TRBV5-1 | CASRRTVDYGYTF | TGCGCCAGCAGACGGACAGTGGACTATGGCTACACCTTC
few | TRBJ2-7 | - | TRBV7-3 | CASSLYETPLGEQYF | TGTGCCAGCAGCTTATACGAGACACCCCTCGGCGAGCAGTACTTC
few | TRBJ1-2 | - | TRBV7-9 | CASTPGWANYGYTF | TGTGCCAGCACCCCGGGGTGGGCGAACTATGGCTACACCTTC
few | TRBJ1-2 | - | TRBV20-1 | CSARVGAPGGYTF | TGCAGTGCTAGAGTAGGGGCACCGGGAGGCTACACCTTC
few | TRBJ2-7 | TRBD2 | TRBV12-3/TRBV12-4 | CASSFRTSGTAAYEQYF | TGTGCCAGCAGTTTTAGGACTAGCGGGACAGCGGCTTACGAGCAGTACTTC
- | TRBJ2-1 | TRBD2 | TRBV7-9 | CASTGRRTSKFRDEQFF | TGTGCCAGCACTGGGAGACGGACTAGCAAATTCCGGGATGAGCAGTTCTTC
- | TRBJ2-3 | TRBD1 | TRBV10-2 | CASSDIGGATDTQYF | TGCGCCAGCAGTGATATAGGGGGCGCGACAGATACGCAGTATTTT
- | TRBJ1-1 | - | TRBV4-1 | CASSQDSVAVGIGIAFF | TGCGCCAGCAGCCAAGATTCGGTGGCGGTAGGCATTGGAATAGCTTTCTTT
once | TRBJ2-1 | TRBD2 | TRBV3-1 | CASSQNRLAGNEQFF | TGTGCCAGCAGCCAAAATAGACTAGCGGGTAATGAGCAGTTCTTC
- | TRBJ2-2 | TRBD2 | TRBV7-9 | CASSPAGHTGELFF | TGTGCCAGCAGCCCAGCGGGGCACACCGGGGAGCTGTTTTTT
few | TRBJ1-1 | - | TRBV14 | CASSTGLTSEAFF | TGTGCCAGCAGCACGGGACTTACCTCTGAAGCTTTCTTT
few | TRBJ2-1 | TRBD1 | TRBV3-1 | CASSPPLRGLPYNEQFF | TGTGCCAGCAGCCCACCCCTCAGGGGGCTACCGTACAATGAGCAGTTCTTC
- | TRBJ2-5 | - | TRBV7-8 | CASSPHRGGLETQYF | TGTGCCAGCAGCCCACACAGGGGGGGATTGGAGACCCAGTACTTC
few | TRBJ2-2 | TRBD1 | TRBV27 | CASSSRTGGNTGELFF | TGTGCCAGCAGCTCTAGGACAGGGGGCAACACCGGGGAGCTGTTTTTT
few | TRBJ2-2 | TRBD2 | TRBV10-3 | CAISVGGLAGVNTGELFF | TGTGCCATCAGTGTCGGGGGACTAGCGGGAGTGAACACCGGGGAGCTGTTTTTT
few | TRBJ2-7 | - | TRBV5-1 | CASTNSGTLSYEQYF | TGCGCCAGCACCAACTCCGGGACCCTTTCGTACGAGCAGTACTTC
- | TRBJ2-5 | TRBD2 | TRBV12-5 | CATLAEETQYF | TGTGCTACCCTAGCGGAAGAGACCCAGTACTTC
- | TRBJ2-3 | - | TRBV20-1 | CSARVWGRTSTDTQYF | TGCAGTGCTAGAGTTTGGGGCCGCACTAGCACAGATACGCAGTATTTT
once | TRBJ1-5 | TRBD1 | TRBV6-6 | CASRATGDQPQHF | TGTGCCAGCAGGGCGACAGGGGATCAGCCCCAGCATTTT
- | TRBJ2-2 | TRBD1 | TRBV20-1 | CSAAVQGASGELFF | TGCAGTGCTGCCGTCCAGGGGGCGTCCGGGGAGCTGTTTTTT